Shown below are 29 T cell receptor beta chains from a single sample sequenced in a study of blood T cell repertoires in COVID-19. Clones were sequenced by immunoSEQ multiplex PCR, and TCRdb holds only the in-frame ones, with some missing. The table lists about 110,000 clones, 84% of them singletons. Material: peripheral blood. The receptors derive from a woman aged 45 to 65 with acute or convalescent COVID-19.

V gene TRBV18 combines with J gene TRBJ1-2, with 8 bases identical to TRBD1. The ends lost 5 bases at V and 2 bases at J; junction bases unmatched: 4. The CDR3 is made up of 14 amino acids. Germline CDR1 KGHSH, CDR2 LQKENI. The CDR3 DNA reads as TGTGCCAGCTCATCGGACAGGGTCAACTATGGCTACACCTTC. It specifies CASSSDRVNYGYTF.

The V and J genes are TRBV5-1 and TRBJ1-2, with D perhaps TRBD1 (5 bases). V was shortened by 1 base and J by 7 bases, with 11 bases between the two germline ends. Germline CDR1 is SGHRS and CDR2 is YFSETQ. CDR3 length: 13 amino acids. CDR3 sequence (DNA): TGCGCCAGCAGCTTGAACCAGGGTGGTGGCTACACCTTC. This gives the protein CASSLNQGGGYTF.

The V gene is TRBV29-1, the J gene TRBJ1-1, with D tentatively TRBD1 (5 bases). The ends were cut back, 6 bases at V and 10 bases at J, with 21 bases in the middle. The CDR3 runs to 13 residues. Germline values: CDR1 SQVTM, CDR2 ANQGSEA. The CDR3 reads CSVATIIGGVAFF. DNA of the CDR3: TGCAGCGTCGCTACTATCATCGGGGGGGTAGCTTTCTTT.

This clone was counted a single time. J is TRBJ2-5 and V is TRBV6-5, with 8 bases lining up with TRBD2. CDR3 length: 15 residues. Germline CDR1 is MNHEY and CDR2 is SVGAGI. Trimming removed 5 bases from V and 5 bases from J; junction bases left unmatched: 10. CDR3 in amino acids: CASSPPAGGSETQYF. The CDR3 DNA reads as TGTGCCAGCAGTCCCCCTGCGGGGGGCAGTGAGACCCAGTACTTC.

The J gene is TRBJ1-1, the V gene TRBV9; the D gene is possibly TRBD1 (6 bases). The CDR3 sequence is 14 residues long. Trimming left V 2 bases short and J 7 bases short, with 15 bases between. The germline gives CDR1 SGDLS, CDR2 YYNGEE. The CDR3 sequence is CASSVRQVGGEAFF. The CDR3 coding sequence is TGTGCCAGCAGCGTGCGACAGGTTGGGGGTGAAGCTTTCTTT.

This clone was seen just once. The V gene is TRBV30, the J gene TRBJ1-2; D gene uncertain. This CDR3 has 13 amino acids. V was shortened by 2 bases and J by 2 bases, with 9 bases between the two germline ends. Germline lookup yields CDR1 GTSNPN and CDR2 SVGIG (reference sequence). CDR3 loop: CAWSPGQNYGYTF. The CDR3 DNA follows: TGTGCCTGGAGTCCAGGCCAGAACTATGGCTACACCTTC.

The chain combines TRBV6-6 with TRBJ1-2, with 8 positions matching TRBD1. The CDR3 has 15 amino acids. CDR1 and CDR2 from the germline V gene are MNHNY and SVGAGI (reference sequence). V lost 6 bases, J lost 2 bases, and 8 bases stayed unmatched. The CDR3 region has the DNA TGTGCCAGCAGCCGGACAGGGTACCACAACTATGGCTACACCTTC. It is translated as CASSRTGYHNYGYTF.

This clone has a single count. The chain employs TRBV18 and TRBJ2-2; 7 bases map to TRBD2. Trimming cost V 1 base and J 1 base; bases outside gene matches: 3. The CDR3 length is 16 residues. CDR1 and CDR2 (germline): KGHSH, LQKENI. The CDR3 DNA reads as TGTGCCAGCTCACCACGTGGCGGGGGGAACACCGGGGAGCTGTTTTTT. It codes for CASSPRGGGNTGELFF.

This clone was observed once. The CDR3 sequence is CASSPTGGNQPQHF. CDR3 bases: TGTGCCAGCAGCCCGACGGGGGGGAATCAGCCCCAGCATTTT. The V gene is TRBV6-5, the J gene TRBJ1-5; tentative D call: TRBD1 (5 bases). Per the germline V gene, CDR1 is MNHEY and CDR2 is SVGAGI. V was trimmed by 6 bases and J by 4 bases, leaving 13 bases between them. There are 14 residues in the CDR3.

Only one count was recorded for this clone. The chain carries TRBV5-4 and TRBJ2-4; 10 bases are shared with TRBD2. Germline CDR1 reads SGHNT; CDR2 reads YYREEE (reference sequence). The V and J ends lost 10 bases and 3 bases, in that order; junction bases with no gene match: 13. There are 16 residues in the CDR3. CDR3 region: CAAGSGGVGGKNIQYF. CDR3 sequence (DNA): TGTGCCGCCGGAAGCGGGGGGGTGGGGGGCAAAAACATTCAGTACTTC.

This clone appeared once. The chain combines TRBV2 with TRBJ1-1, with 8 bases lining up with TRBD1. This CDR3 contains 15 residues. Per the germline V gene, CDR1 is SNHLY and CDR2 is FYNNEI. Germline trimming cut 6 bases from V and 1 base from J; bases unmatched to any gene: 7. Written as DNA, the CDR3 is TGTGCCAGCAGCTTTCAACAGGGGGGGAACACTGAAGCTTTCTTT. Protein sequence: CASSFQQGGNTEAFF.

J is TRBJ2-7 and V is TRBV19, with D possibly being TRBD1 (5 bases). CDR3 size: 13 residues. From germline, CDR1 is LNHDA and CDR2 SQIVND (reference sequence). The germline V and J ends were trimmed by 8 bases and 6 bases, with 17 bases remaining between them. CDR3: CASSGSLVGEQYF. The CDR3 DNA sequence: TGTGCCAGTTCAGGGTCTCTGGTGGGCGAGCAGTACTTC.

The chain uses TRBV14 and TRBJ1-2; possible D gene TRBD1, 6 bases. Per germline, CDR1 SGHDN and CDR2 FVKESK. The CDR3 extends over 15 amino acids. V was pared by 1 base and J by 4 bases, with 13 bases between. DNA of the CDR3: TGTGCCAGCAGCCAAGGTTTTGTAGGGGGCTATGGCTACACCTTC. Translated, it gives CASSQGFVGGYGYTF.

Regarding this clone: Other DNA variants within this sample encode the same CDR3. The genes are TRBV2 and TRBJ2-7; unclear D gene. Germline assignment: CDR1 SNHLY and CDR2 FYNNEI. Trimming removed 5 bases at V and 0 bases at J, with 5 bases between. The CDR3 runs to 12 residues. CDR3 sequence reads: CASSLSSYEQYF. CDR3 sequence (DNA): TGTGCCAGCAGTTTGAGCTCCTACGAGCAGTACTTC.

CDR3 bases: TGTGCCAGCATGTTAGCGGGGGCCGCGAACACCGGGGAGCTGTTTTTT. Amino acid sequence: CASMLAGAANTGELFF. The chain is built from TRBV7-6 and TRBJ2-2; 9 bases align to TRBD2. V gave up 7 bases and J gave up 0 bases; unmatched junction bases: 6. Germline assignment: CDR1 SGHVS and CDR2 FNYEAQ. This CDR3 has 16 residues.

The chain links TRBV27 to TRBJ1-2; tentatively, D is TRBD1 (6 bases). Per the germline V gene, CDR1 is MNHEY and CDR2 is SMNVEV (reference sequence). V lost 2 bases and J lost 8, with 15 bases in between. The CDR3 length is 14 residues. The CDR3 sequence is CASSLNRAGGGYTF. CDR3 sequence (DNA): TGTGCCAGCAGTTTAAACAGGGCCGGGGGGGGCTACACCTTC.

This clone came up once. CDR3 in amino acids: CASSSGQGSYGYTF. CDR3 nucleotides: TGTGCCAGCAGCTCGGGACAGGGATCCTATGGCTACACCTTC. V gene TRBV7-2 combines with J gene TRBJ1-2; 9 bases are a match to TRBD1. The CDR3 has 14 residues. V trimming: 4 bases; J trimming: 4 bases; junction bases outside the gene matches: 4. The germline gives CDR1 SGHTA, CDR2 FQGNSA.

This clone has only one observation. This chain links TRBV4-1 with TRBJ1-4; TRBD1 aligns across 9 bases. The CDR3 length is 15 residues. With 4 bases clipped from V and 2 bases from J, the junction kept 2 bases outside the gene matches. Looked up from germline, CDR1 is MGHRA and CDR2 is YSYEKL. The CDR3 region is CASSRTGATNEKLFF. CDR3 nucleotide sequence: TGCGCCAGCAGCCGGACAGGGGCTACTAATGAAAAACTGTTTTTT.

V gene TRBV28 combines with J gene TRBJ2-7, with 7 bases matching TRBD1. The J segment lost 2 bases and the V segment lost 3 bases, leaving 4 bases of the junction unmatched. The V gene's germline CDR1 is MDHEN and CDR2 SYDVKM. The CDR3 spans 14 residues. The DNA for the CDR3 is TGTGCCAGCAGTTTCTCGGGGACAGCCTACGAGCAGTACTTC. This encodes CASSFSGTAYEQYF. Full variable domain (rest looked up from reference TRBV28 and TRBJ2-7): DVKVTQSSRYLVKRTGEKVFLECVQDMDHENMFWYRQDPGLGLRLIYFSYDVKMKEKGDIPEGYSVSREKKERFSLILESASTNQTSMYLCASSFSGTAYEQYFGPGTRLTVT.

The chain employs TRBV9 and TRBJ2-2; 13 nucleotides agree with TRBD2. Germline CDR1 and CDR2: SGDLS and YYNGEE. The CDR3 totals 16 residues. V was clipped by 4 bases and J by 3 bases; unmatched bases: 3. The CDR3 nucleotides are TGTGCCAGCAGCAAAGGACTAGCGGGGGACACCGGGGAGCTGTTTTTT. The encoded protein is CASSKGLAGDTGELFF. Variable domain in full (rest from reference TRBV9 and TRBJ2-2): DSGVTQTPKHLITATGQRVTLRCSPRSGDLSVYWYQQSLDQGLQFLIQYYNGEERAKGNILERFSAQQFPDLHSELNLSSLELGDSALYFCASSKGLAGDTGELFFGEGSRLTVL.

The chain recombines TRBV5-8 with TRBJ2-1; TRBD1 matches at 7 bases. There are 15 residues in the CDR3. The V and J ends lost 1 base and 6 bases, in that order; junction bases with no gene match: 7. Germline V gene data show CDR1 as SGHTS and CDR2 as YDEGEE. The CDR3 bases are TGTGCCAGCAGCTTGAGGGGGCAGACGTTCAATGAGCAGTTCTTC. It yields the protein CASSLRGQTFNEQFF.

This chain connects TRBV7-3 to TRBJ2-4; the D is unclear. Trimming took off 4 bases at V and 9 bases at J, with 10 bases between the two ends. CDR3 length: 12 amino acids. Germline V gives CDR1 SGHTA, CDR2 FQGTGA. The DNA of the CDR3 is TGTGCCAGCAGCTCCGGTCCGGGCATTCAGTACTTC. Its translation is CASSSGPGIQYF.

Concerning this clone itself: An end of the junction does not agree with germline; a read error may underlie this. This chain uses TRBV3-1 (or the pseudogene TRBV3-2) with TRBJ2-2; D possibly corresponds to TRBD2 (6 bases). This CDR3 has 17 amino acids. Germline V gene lookup returns CDR1 LGHDT and CDR2 YNNKEL (reference sequence). Here the CDR3 reads CASSQGTRAGNAGELFF. CDR3 DNA: TGTGCCAGCAGCCAAGGGACCCGGGCGGGGAACGCCGGGGAGCTGTTTTTT.

This rearrangement joins TRBV5-6 to TRBJ1-4; the D gene is possibly TRBD1 (5 bases). Between the trimmed V and J ends, which lost 1 base and 5 bases, there was a span of 12 bases. The CDR3 contains 15 residues. CDR1 is SGHDT, CDR2 YYEEEE, per germline. The chain's CDR3 is CASSLNGGGNEKLFF. In nucleotides, the CDR3 is TGTGCCAGCAGCTTGAACGGGGGAGGAAATGAAAAACTGTTTTTT.

J is TRBJ1-1 and V is TRBV27; weak D call: TRBD1 (6 bases). Germline assignment: CDR1 MNHEY and CDR2 SMNVEV (reference sequence). CDR3 length: 12 residues. Trimming shortened V by 6 bases and J by 11 bases, and 16 bases separated the two germline ends. The CDR3 bases are TGTGCCAGCAGCCAAGGGGGGGAAAGCGCTTTCTTT. Protein sequence: CASSQGGESAFF.

This chain joins TRBV30 and TRBJ2-2, with a tentative D call TRBD1 (5 bases). CDR1 and CDR2 (germline): GTSNPN, SVGIG (reference sequence). The CDR3 extends over 16 amino acids. V lost 2 bases to trimming and J lost 0 bases, with 13 bases between them. The CDR3, as DNA: TGTGCCTGGAGTCCCCTTGGGGCTACGAACACCGGGGAGCTGTTTTTT. This gives the protein CAWSPLGATNTGELFF.

The chain couples TRBV19 to TRBJ1-1, with TRBD1 matching over 7 bases. Trimming took 3 bases from V and 4 from J; bases not matched to a gene: 14. The length of the CDR3 is 17 residues. Germline CDR1 LNHDA, CDR2 SQIVND (reference sequence). The CDR3 nucleotides are TGTGCCAGTAGTATCCAGGGGGAACTTCTAGTGGGCACTGAAGCTTTCTTT. Encoded protein: CASSIQGELLVGTEAFF. The complete variable domain, with remaining parts taken from reference TRBV19 and TRBJ1-1, reads DGGITQSPKYLFRKEGQNVTLSCEQNLNHDAMYWYRQDPGQGLRLIYYSQIVNDFQKGDIAEGYSVSREKKESFPLTVTSAQKNPTAFYLCASSIQGELLVGTEAFFGQGTRLTVV.

This chain connects TRBV9 to TRBJ2-6, with TRBD2 identical over 9 bases. Trimming took 0 bases from V and 0 from J; bases not matched to a gene: 4. This CDR3 contains 18 residues. Per the germline V gene, CDR1 is SGDLS and CDR2 is YYNGEE. CDR3 residues: CASSVDSGGSSGANVLTF. CDR3 DNA: TGTGCCAGCAGCGTAGATAGCGGGGGCTCCTCTGGGGCCAACGTCCTGACTTTC.

This chain connects TRBV12-3 or TRBV12-4 to TRBJ1-1; D is undetermined. This CDR3 comprises 11 residues. V was shortened by 1 base and J by 7 bases, with 4 bases between the two germline ends. The CDR3, as DNA: TGTGCCAGCAGTTTAGGTTATGAAGCTTTCTTT. It is translated as CASSLGYEAFF.